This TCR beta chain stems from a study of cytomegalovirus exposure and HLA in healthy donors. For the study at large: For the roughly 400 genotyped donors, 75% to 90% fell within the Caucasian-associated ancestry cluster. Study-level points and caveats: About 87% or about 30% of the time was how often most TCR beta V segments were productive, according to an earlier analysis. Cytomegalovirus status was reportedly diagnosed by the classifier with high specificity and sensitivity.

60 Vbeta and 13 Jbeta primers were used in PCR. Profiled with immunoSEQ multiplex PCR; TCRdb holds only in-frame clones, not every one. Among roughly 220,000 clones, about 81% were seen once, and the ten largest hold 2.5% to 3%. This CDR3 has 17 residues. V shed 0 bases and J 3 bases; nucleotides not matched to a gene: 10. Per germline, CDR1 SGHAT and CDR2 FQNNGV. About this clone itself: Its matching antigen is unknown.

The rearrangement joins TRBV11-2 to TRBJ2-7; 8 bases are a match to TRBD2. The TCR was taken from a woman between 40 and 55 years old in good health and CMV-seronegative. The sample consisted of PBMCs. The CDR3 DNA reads TGTGCCAGCAGCTTAGAAGGAAGATTAGCGGGGTACTACGAGCAGTACTTC. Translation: CASSLEGRLAGYYEQYF.